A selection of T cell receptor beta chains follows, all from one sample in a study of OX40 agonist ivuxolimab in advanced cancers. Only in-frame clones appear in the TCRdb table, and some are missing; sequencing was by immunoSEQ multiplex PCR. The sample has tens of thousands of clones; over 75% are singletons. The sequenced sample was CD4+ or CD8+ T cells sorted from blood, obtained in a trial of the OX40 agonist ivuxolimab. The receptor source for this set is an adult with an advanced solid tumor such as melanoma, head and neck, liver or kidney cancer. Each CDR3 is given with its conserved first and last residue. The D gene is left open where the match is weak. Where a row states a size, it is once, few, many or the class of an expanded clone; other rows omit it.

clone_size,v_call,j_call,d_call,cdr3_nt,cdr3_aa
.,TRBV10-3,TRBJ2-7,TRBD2,TGTGCCATCAGTGAGTCGGGAGGTGGGACTAGCGGGATCTACTCCTACGAGCAGTACTTC,CAISESGGGTSGIYSYEQYF
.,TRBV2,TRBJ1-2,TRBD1,TGTGCCAGCAGGGGGACAGGGGGCAACTATGGCTACACCTTC,CASRGTGGNYGYTF
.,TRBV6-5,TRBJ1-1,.,TGTGCCAGCAGAAGCGGCTTGAACACTGAAGCTTTCTTT,CASRSGLNTEAFF
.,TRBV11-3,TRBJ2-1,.,TGTGCCAGCAGCTTAGCCTGGACCAATGAGCAGTTCTTC,CASSLAWTNEQFF
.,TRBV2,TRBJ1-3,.,TGTGCCAGCAGTAATTTGGACACCCTCGCAAGCTCTGGAAACACCATATATTTT,CASSNLDTLASSGNTIYF
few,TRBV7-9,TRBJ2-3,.,TGTGCCAGCAGCTTGACCGGGGCAGATACGCAGTATTTT,CASSLTGADTQYF
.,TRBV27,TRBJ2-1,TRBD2,TGTGCCAGCAGTGGACTAGCGGGTTACAATGAGCAGTTCTTC,CASSGLAGYNEQFF
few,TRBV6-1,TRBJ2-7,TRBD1,TGTGCCAGCAGTGAAGTGGGGACAGGGTCCTACGAGCAGTACTTC,CASSEVGTGSYEQYF
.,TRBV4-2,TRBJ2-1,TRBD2,TGTGCCAGCAGCCAAGAGCGGGAGGTCGATGAGCAGTTCTTC,CASSQEREVDEQFF
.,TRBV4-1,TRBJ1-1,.,TGCGCCAGCAGCCCCTCGGAGACCCAGAGGTACACTGAAGCTTTCTTT,CASSPSETQRYTEAFF
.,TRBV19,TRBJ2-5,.,TGTGCCAGTAGTAGAGGGTTCCAAGAGACCCAGTACTTC,CASSRGFQETQYF
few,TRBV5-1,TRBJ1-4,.,TGCGCCAGCAGCTGGGGGGATCGGGAGCAAGGTGTAGATGAAAAACTGTTTTTT,CASSWGDREQGVDEKLFF
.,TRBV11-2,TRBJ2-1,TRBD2,TGTGCCAGCAGCTTAGCATTGGGGACTAGTATGGATGAGCAGTTCTTC,CASSLALGTSMDEQFF
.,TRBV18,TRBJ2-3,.,TGTGCCAGCTCACAGAATCCTAGCACAGATACGCAGTATTTT,CASSQNPSTDTQYF
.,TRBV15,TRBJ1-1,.,TGTGCCACCAGCAGAGAGAAGGGCCCGAACACTGAAGCTTTCTTT,CATSREKGPNTEAFF
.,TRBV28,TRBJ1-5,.,TGTGCCAGCAGTTTAACGGACAGTCATCAGCCCCAGCATTTT,CASSLTDSHQPQHF
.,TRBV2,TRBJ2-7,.,TGTGCCAGCAGCGGTACGCAGGGGCGACTCGAGCAGTACTTC,CASSGTQGRLEQYF
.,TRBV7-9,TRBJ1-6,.,TGTGCCAGCAGCTTCTCGCATTCACCCCTCCACTTT,CASSFSHSPLHF
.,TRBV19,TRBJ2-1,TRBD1,TGTGCCAGTAGTTCCCCGGGACAGACAAATGAGCAGTTCTTC,CASSSPGQTNEQFF
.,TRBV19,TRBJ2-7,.,TGTGCCAGTAGTCCGGGACACGGCCCCTACGAGCAGTACTTC,CASSPGHGPYEQYF
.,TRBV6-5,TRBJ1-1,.,TGTGCCAGCAGTTTTCAACAGGGGAACACTGAAGCTTTCTTT,CASSFQQGNTEAFF
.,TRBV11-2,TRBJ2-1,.,TGTGCCAGCAGCTCATCCCGTGGGGGGGCCCCTTCCCCAGACAATGAGCAGTTCTTC,CASSSSRGGAPSPDNEQFF
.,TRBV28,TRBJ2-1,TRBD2,TGTGCCAGCAGTTTCTGGACTAGCGGGAGTCGGTTGAATGAGCAGTTCTTC,CASSFWTSGSRLNEQFF
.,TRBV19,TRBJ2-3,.,TGTGCCGTCTCCCCCAGGCTCAACACAGATACGCAGTATTTT,CAVSPRLNTDTQYF
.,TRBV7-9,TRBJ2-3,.,TGTGCCAGCAGCTTCCGGGACAACACAGATACGCAGTATTTT,CASSFRDNTDTQYF
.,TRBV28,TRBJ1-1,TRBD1,TGTGCCAGCAGTTACCGGACAGGGGGCACTGAAGCTTTCTTT,CASSYRTGGTEAFF
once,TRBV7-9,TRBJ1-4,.,TGTGCCAGCAGCACCCGGGGATCAGTGGGTGAAAAACTGTTTTTT,CASSTRGSVGEKLFF
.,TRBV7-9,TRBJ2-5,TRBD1,TGTGCCAGCAGCTACCCAAGAGACAGGGGTATCGGGGAGACCCAGTACTTC,CASSYPRDRGIGETQYF
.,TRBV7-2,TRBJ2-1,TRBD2,TGTGCCAGCAGCTTAGGTGCTAGCGGGACTCTTCTAAGTTACAATGAGCAGTTCTTC,CASSLGASGTLLSYNEQFF